Below are 20 T cell receptor beta chains sequenced from a single sample in a study of regulatory T cells in long-lasting Graves disease. The authors built TCR beta libraries using iRepertoire HTBI primers and Arm-PCR of CDR3 regions. TCRdb reprocessed the multiplex PCR reads via MiXCR and lists one record per CDR3 protein. The table lists 350,000 to 400,000 distinct CDR3 sequences, roughly a sixth of them singletons. Regarding time point: newly diagnosed GD, antithyroid drugs for less than 3 months. Following extraction of RNA from PBMCs, that RNA was used to make the TCR library. The starting material was peripheral blood mononuclear cells (PBMCs), obtained at new diagnosis, from a patient treated with antithyroid drugs. These receptor sequences come from a female donor with Graves disease.

Many counts were recorded for this clonotype. The J gene is TRBJ2-3, the V gene TRBV12-3 or TRBV12-4; maybe TRBD2 (5 bases). The CDR3 is made up of 15 amino acids. Trimming left V 2 bases short and J 0 bases short, with 9 bases between. The CDR3 loop is CASSLRGSSTDTQYF. In nucleotides, the CDR3 is TGTGCCAGCAGTTTACGCGGGTCTAGCACAGATACGCAGTATTTT.

This clonotype was counted ten times or more. In DNA form, the CDR3 reads TGTGCCAGCAGCTGGGGGGACAGGGTATACAATGAGCAGTTCTTC. It translates to CASSWGDRVYNEQFF. The rearrangement links TRBV7-9 to TRBJ2-1; 9 bases align to TRBD1. The CDR3 length is 15 residues. V trimming: 4 bases; J trimming: 4 bases; junction bases outside the gene matches: 5. Looked up from germline, CDR1 is SEHNR and CDR2 is FQNEAQ (reference sequence).

Notes on this clonotype: A far larger clone lies a single base away; this is likely a read error. The V gene is TRBV12-3 or TRBV12-4, the J gene TRBJ2-1; 12 bases fit TRBD2. The V gene end was trimmed by 4 bases and the J gene end by 10 bases; junction bases not matched to a gene: 8. This CDR3 is 15 amino acids long. Here the CDR3 reads CASSSLAGGSYEQFF. In nucleotides, the CDR3 is TGTGCCAGCAGTTCCCTAGCGGGAGGGTCCTACGAGCAGTTCTTC.

This clonotype was observed many times. The CDR3 spells CSVGQFLYEQYF. In DNA form, the CDR3 reads TGCAGCGTTGGACAGTTCCTCTACGAGCAGTACTTC. J is TRBJ2-7 and V is TRBV29-1; weak D call: TRBD1 (5 bases). Germline V gene data show CDR1 as SQVTM and CDR2 as ANQGSEA. This CDR3 is built from 12 residues. The ends were cut back, 4 bases at V and 3 bases at J, with 10 bases in the middle.

The V and J genes are TRBV30 and TRBJ1-2; TRBD1 is a possible D gene (5 bases). This CDR3 region has 13 residues. The germline V gene encodes CDR1 GTSNPN and CDR2 SVGIG (reference sequence). With 3 bases removed from V and 8 bases from J, the gap between germline ends came to 16 bases. The chain's CDR3 is CAWRSQGRDGYTF. CDR3 coding DNA: TGTGCCTGGAGAAGTCAGGGCAGAGACGGCTACACCTTC.

This clonotype is medium-sized (0.01 to 0.1%). The rearrangement links TRBV29-1 to TRBJ2-3; 8 bases match TRBD2. The trim removed 2 bases at V and 1 base at J, leaving 2 bases unmatched. CDR1 is SQVTM and CDR2 is ANQGSEA in the germline V gene. The CDR3 is 14 amino acids. DNA of the CDR3: TGCAGCGTTGAAACTAGCGGAGGCACAGATACGCAGTATTTT. Amino acid sequence: CSVETSGGTDTQYF.

Many counts were recorded for this clonotype. CDR3 in amino acids: CSASRDRRNTEAFF. The CDR3 DNA reads as TGCAGTGCTAGTCGGGACAGGAGGAACACTGAAGCTTTCTTT. The rearrangement links TRBV20-1 to TRBJ1-1, with TRBD1 identical over 8 bases. V trimming: 3 bases; J trimming: 1 base; junction bases outside the gene matches: 4. CDR1 is DFQATT and CDR2 is SNEGSKA in the germline V gene (reference sequence). This CDR3 spans 14 amino acids.

This clonotype was detected ten times or more. The genes are TRBV9 and TRBJ1-2, with a possible D match to TRBD1 (6 bases). The germline CDR1 and CDR2 sequences are SGDLS and YYNGEE. The CDR3 covers 15 residues. V lost 4 bases to trimming and J lost 2 bases, with 15 bases between them. CDR3 DNA sequence: TGTGCCAGCAGCCTCGGCCCTACAGGGAACTATGGCTACACCTTC. Translated, it gives CASSLGPTGNYGYTF.

The sample holds a few counts of this clonotype. V and J are TRBV5-5 and TRBJ1-1; TRBD1 agrees at 8 bases. The CDR3 has 14 amino acids. Germline CDR1 reads SGHKS; CDR2 reads YYEKEE (reference sequence). The V gene end was trimmed by 4 bases and the J gene end by 5 bases; junction bases not matched to a gene: 7. The CDR3 DNA sequence: TGTGCCAGCAGCCACCTACAGGGGGGGACTGAAGCTTTCTTT. This sequence encodes CASSHLQGGTEAFF.

In this sample, this clonotype turned up a few times. This chain links TRBV5-1 with TRBJ2-3, with TRBD2 matching over 13 bases. This CDR3 has 17 amino acids. In germline, CDR1 is SGHRS, CDR2 YFSETQ. J was trimmed by 0 bases and V by 2 bases; bases with no gene match: 3. CDR3 region: CASSFGTSGTSTDTQYF. The CDR3 nucleotides read TGCGCCAGCAGCTTTGGGACTAGCGGGACAAGCACAGATACGCAGTATTTT.

The chain joins TRBV4-3 to TRBJ2-7, with 10 bases aligning to TRBD1. The CDR3 length is 17 residues. Germline lookup yields CDR1 LGHNA and CDR2 YSLEER. V trimming: 1 base; J trimming: 5 bases; junction bases outside the gene matches: 11. In DNA form, the CDR3 reads TGCGCCAGCAGCCAAGGTGGTTTCCGGGACAGGGGCCACGAGCAGTACTTC. Encoded protein: CASSQGGFRDRGHEQYF.

The sample holds many counts of this clonotype. This chain links TRBV7-2 with TRBJ2-1, with TRBD2 matching 10 bases. The J segment lost 7 bases and the V segment lost 5 bases, leaving 8 bases of the junction unmatched. The CDR3 sequence is 15 residues long. CDR1 is SGHTA and CDR2 is FQGNSA in the germline V gene. The CDR3 sequence: CASSRGLAAGNEQFF. The CDR3 region has the DNA TGTGCCAGCAGCAGAGGACTAGCGGCAGGAAATGAGCAGTTCTTC.

There are a few counts of this clonotype. V usage is TRBV12-3 or TRBV12-4 and J usage is TRBJ2-1; TRBD2 matches 10 bases. CDR3 length equals 15 residues. The junction had 11 bases not matched to a gene; V was cut back by 6 bases and J by 9 bases. The CDR3 loop reads CASSPETSGLGEQFF. The CDR3 DNA reads as TGTGCCAGCAGCCCTGAGACTAGCGGGCTGGGTGAGCAGTTCTTC.

This clonotype was seen repeatedly, ten times or more. The CDR3 DNA reads TGTGCCAGCAGTTTCGTGACCTCTAGCGGGAGTCTATACGAGCAGTACTTC. Protein: CASSFVTSSGSLYEQYF. The chain combines TRBV12-3 or TRBV12-4 with TRBJ2-7; 10 nucleotides line up with TRBD2. CDR3 length equals 17 residues. The V gene end was trimmed by 3 bases and the J gene end by 4 bases; junction bases not matched to a gene: 12.

The table lists this clonotype with many counts. J is TRBJ1-1 and V is TRBV7-9; 8 bases align to TRBD1. CDR3 length: 16 residues. Germline V CDR1 and CDR2: SEHNR, FQNEAQ (reference sequence). V lost 1 base, J lost 7 bases, and 11 bases stayed unmatched. CDR3 protein: CASSLGYRDRGLEAFF. The DNA of the CDR3 is TGTGCCAGCAGCTTAGGCTACCGCGACAGGGGTCTTGAAGCTTTCTTT. Drawing the rest from reference TRBV7-9 and TRBJ1-1, the complete variable domain is DTGVSQNPRHKITKRGQNVTFRCDPISEHNRLYWYRQTLGQGPEFLTYFQNEAQLEKSRLLSDRFSAERPKGSFSTLEIQRTEQGDSAMYLCASSLGYRDRGLEAFFGQGTRLTVV.

The chain links TRBV2 to TRBJ1-2; D call uncertain. Germline V lookup: CDR1 SNHLY, CDR2 FYNNEI. With 4 bases removed from V and 4 bases from J, the gap between germline ends came to 10 bases. The CDR3 has 13 residues. The CDR3 DNA sequence: TGTGCCAGCAGTGCAGGCAGCCCCTATGGCTACACCTTC. It specifies CASSAGSPYGYTF.

This clonotype was observed at least ten times. This chain connects TRBV6-5 to TRBJ1-2; D possibly corresponds to TRBD1 (5 bases). The CDR3 contains 14 residues. Trimming left V 4 bases short and J 2 bases short, with 11 bases between. In germline, CDR1 is MNHEY, CDR2 SVGAGI. The CDR3 loop reads CASSWGEGNYGYTF. CDR3 bases: TGTGCCAGCAGTTGGGGGGAGGGAAACTATGGCTACACCTTC.

CDR3 amino acids: CASSPSSDTEAFF. DNA for the CDR3: TGTGCCAGCAGCCCCTCCTCGGACACTGAAGCTTTCTTT. The V call is TRBV13, the J call TRBJ1-1; unclear D gene. CDR3 length equals 13 residues. Trimming shortened V by 5 bases and J by 3 bases, and 10 bases separated the two germline ends. Germline V gene lookup returns CDR1 PRHDT and CDR2 FYEKMQ (reference sequence).

This clonotype was seen repeatedly, ten times or more. The V and J genes are TRBV6-2 or TRBV6-3 and TRBJ1-4; D remains unclear. The CDR3 has 15 amino acids. The V gene lost 2 bases and the J gene lost 7 bases, with 14 bases spanning the gap. CDR1 MNHEY and CDR2 SVGEGT come from the germline V gene. CDR3 DNA: TGTGCCAGCAGTTACCCGGCCCAGTACGGTGAAAAACTGTTTTTT. This encodes CASSYPAQYGEKLFF.

This clonotype was counted a few times. The chain recombines TRBV7-9 with TRBJ2-1; possible D gene TRBD2, 6 bases. Germline CDR1 reads SEHNR; CDR2 reads FQNEAQ (reference sequence). The V gene lost 5 bases and the J gene lost 8 bases, with 16 bases spanning the gap. The CDR3 consists of 14 residues. The CDR3 loop is CASSAGPWVYEQFF. CDR3 DNA sequence: TGTGCCAGCAGCGCGGGACCTTGGGTCTATGAGCAGTTCTTC.